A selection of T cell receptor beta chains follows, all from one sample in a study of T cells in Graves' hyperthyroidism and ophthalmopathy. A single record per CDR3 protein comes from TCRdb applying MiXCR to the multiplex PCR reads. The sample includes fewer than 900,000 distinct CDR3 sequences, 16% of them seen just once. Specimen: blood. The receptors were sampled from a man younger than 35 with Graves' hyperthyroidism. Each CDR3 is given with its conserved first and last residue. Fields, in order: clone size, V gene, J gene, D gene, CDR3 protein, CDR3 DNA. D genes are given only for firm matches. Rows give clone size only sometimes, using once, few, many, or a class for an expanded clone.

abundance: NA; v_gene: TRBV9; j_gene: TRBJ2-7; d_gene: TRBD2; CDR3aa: CASSTSSGRNYEQYF; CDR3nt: TGTGCCAGCAGCACATCTAGCGGGAGGAACTACGAGCAGTACTTC
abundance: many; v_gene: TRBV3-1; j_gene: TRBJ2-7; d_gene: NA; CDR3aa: CASSRQVSYEQYF; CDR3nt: TGTGCCAGCAGCCGACAGGTGTCCTACGAGCAGTACTTC
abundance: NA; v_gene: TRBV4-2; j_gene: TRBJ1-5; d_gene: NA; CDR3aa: CASSQDAWGHQPQHF; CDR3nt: TGTGCCAGCAGCCAAGATGCCTGGGGGCATCAGCCCCAGCATTTT
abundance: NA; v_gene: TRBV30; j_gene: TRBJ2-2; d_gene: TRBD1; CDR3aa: CACRDRGFSGELFF; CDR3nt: TGTGCCTGCCGGGACAGGGGGTTTAGCGGGGAGCTGTTTTTT
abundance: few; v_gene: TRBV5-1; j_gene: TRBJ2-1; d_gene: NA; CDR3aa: CASSPTLNNEQFF; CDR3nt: TGCGCCAGCAGCCCGACTTTGAACAATGAGCAGTTCTTC
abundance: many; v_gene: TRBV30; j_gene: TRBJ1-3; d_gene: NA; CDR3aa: CAWTQGTGNTIYF; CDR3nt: TGTGCCTGGACCCAGGGAACAGGAAACACCATATATTTT
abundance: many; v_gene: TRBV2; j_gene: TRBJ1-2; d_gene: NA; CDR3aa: CASSAGLYGYTF; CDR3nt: TGTGCCAGCAGTGCAGGGCTCTATGGCTACACCTTC
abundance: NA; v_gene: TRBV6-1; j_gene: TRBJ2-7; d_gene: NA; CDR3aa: CASSEGDFYYEQYF; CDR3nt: TGTGCCAGCAGTGAAGGGGACTTTTACTACGAGCAGTACTTC
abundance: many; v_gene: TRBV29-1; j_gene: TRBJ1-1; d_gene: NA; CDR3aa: CSVEGRNTEAFF; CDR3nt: TGCAGCGTTGAGGGCAGGAACACTGAAGCTTTCTTT
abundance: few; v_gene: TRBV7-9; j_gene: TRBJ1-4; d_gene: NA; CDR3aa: CASSRGLGEKLFF; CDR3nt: TGTGCCAGCAGCCGCGGGTTGGGTGAAAAACTGTTTTTT
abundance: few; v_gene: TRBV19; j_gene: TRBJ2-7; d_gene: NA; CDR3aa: CASSIVGGGYFYEQYF; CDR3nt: TGTGCCAGTAGTATAGTTGGAGGGGGCTATTTCTACGAGCAGTACTTC
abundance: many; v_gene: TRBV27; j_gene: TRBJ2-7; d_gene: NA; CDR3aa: CASSLNGEQYF; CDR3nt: TGTGCCAGCAGTTTAAATGGCGAGCAGTACTTC
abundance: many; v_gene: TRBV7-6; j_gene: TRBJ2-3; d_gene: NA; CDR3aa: CASSSNTAGYTDTQYF; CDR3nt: TGTGCCAGCAGCTCGAATACGGCGGGCTACACAGATACGCAGTATTTT
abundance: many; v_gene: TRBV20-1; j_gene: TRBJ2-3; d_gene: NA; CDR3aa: CSAPVTGGHTNVNTDTQYF; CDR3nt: TGCAGTGCACCCGTTACAGGTGGTCACACGAATGTGAACACAGATACGCAGTATTTT
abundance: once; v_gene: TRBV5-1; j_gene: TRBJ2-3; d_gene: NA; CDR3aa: CASSLEPGYMDTQYF; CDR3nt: TGCGCCAGCAGCTTGGAACCTGGGTACATGGATACGCAGTATTTT
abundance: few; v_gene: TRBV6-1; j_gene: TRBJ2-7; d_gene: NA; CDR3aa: CASSSDGPEQYF; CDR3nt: TGTGCCAGCAGTTCCGACGGGCCCGAGCAGTACTTC
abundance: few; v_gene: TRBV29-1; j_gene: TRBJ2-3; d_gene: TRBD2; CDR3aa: CSVERGLAGGGWNTQYF; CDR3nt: TGCAGCGTTGAGAGGGGACTAGCGGGAGGGGGTTGGAATACGCAGTATTTT
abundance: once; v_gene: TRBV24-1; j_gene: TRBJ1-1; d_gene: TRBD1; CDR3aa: CATGDSTGGATEAFF; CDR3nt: TGTGCCACCGGTGATTCTACAGGGGGCGCTACCGAAGCTTTCTTT
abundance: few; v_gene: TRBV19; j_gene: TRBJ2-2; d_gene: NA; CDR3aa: CASNRAPVTGELFF; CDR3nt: TGTGCCAGTAACAGGGCCCCTGTGACCGGGGAGCTGTTTTTT
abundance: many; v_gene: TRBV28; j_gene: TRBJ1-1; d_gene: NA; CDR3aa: CASSLSQGSTEAFF; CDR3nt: TGTGCCAGCAGTTTATCCCAGGGAAGCACTGAAGCTTTCTTT
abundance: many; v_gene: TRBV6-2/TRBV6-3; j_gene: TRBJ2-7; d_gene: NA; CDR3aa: CASSPRRDIAYEQYF; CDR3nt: TGTGCCAGCAGCCCTCGCCGGGACATTGCCTACGAGCAGTACTTC
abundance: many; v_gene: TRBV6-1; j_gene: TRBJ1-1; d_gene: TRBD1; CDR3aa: CASSEAVRDQGVNTEAFF; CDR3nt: TGTGCCAGCAGTGAAGCGGTGCGGGATCAGGGGGTGAACACTGAAGCTTTCTTT
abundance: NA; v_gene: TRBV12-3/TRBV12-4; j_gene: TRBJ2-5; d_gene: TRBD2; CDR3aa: CASTPGLAEPRETQYF; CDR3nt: TGTGCCAGCACCCCGGGACTAGCGGAACCCAGGGAGACCCAGTACTTC
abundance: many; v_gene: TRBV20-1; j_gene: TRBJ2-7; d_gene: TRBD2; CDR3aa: CSARRLAGGLSYEQYF; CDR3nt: TGCAGTGCTAGGAGGCTAGCGGGAGGGCTGTCCTACGAGCAGTACTTC
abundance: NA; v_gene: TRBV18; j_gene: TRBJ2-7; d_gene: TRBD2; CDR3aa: CASPPQTSGRSHEQYF; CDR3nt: TGTGCCAGCCCACCACAGACTAGCGGGAGGTCGCACGAGCAGTACTTC
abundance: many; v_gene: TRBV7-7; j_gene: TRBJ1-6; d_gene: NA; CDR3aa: CASSLAKNSPLHF; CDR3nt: TGTGCCAGCAGCTTAGCGAAGAATTCACCCCTCCACTTT
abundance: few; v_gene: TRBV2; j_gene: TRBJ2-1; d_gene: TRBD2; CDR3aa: CASSASGFYNEQFF; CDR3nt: TGTGCCAGCAGCGCTAGCGGGTTCTACAATGAGCAGTTCTTC
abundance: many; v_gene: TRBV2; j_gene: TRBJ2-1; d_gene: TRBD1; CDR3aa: CASSVSLMTGFDEQFF; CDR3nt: TGTGCCAGCAGCGTTAGCCTGATGACAGGGTTCGATGAGCAGTTCTTC
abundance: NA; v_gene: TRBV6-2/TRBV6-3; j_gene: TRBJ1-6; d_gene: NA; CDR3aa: CASSPEGIISPLHF; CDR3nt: TGTGCCAGCAGCCCTGAGGGCATCATTTCACCCCTCCACTTT
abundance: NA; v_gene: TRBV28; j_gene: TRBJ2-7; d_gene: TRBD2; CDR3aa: CASSPGTSALYEQYF; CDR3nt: TGTGCCAGCAGTCCGGGGACTAGCGCCCTCTACGAGCAGTACTTC
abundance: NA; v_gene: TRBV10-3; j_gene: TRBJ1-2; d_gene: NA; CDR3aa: CAIMGSGDGYTF; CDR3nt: TGTGCCATCATGGGCTCGGGCGATGGCTACACCTTC
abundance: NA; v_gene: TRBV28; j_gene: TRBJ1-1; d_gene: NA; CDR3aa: CGSAEVNTEAFF; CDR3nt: TGTGGATCTGCAGAGGTGAACACTGAAGCTTTCTTT
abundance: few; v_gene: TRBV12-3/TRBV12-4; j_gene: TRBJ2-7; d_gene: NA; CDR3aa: CASSFGAAAYEQHF; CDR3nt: TGTGCCAGCAGTTTCGGGGCGGCTGCCTACGAGCAGCACTTC
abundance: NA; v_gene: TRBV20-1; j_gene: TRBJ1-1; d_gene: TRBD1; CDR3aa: CSARAPRTGNTEAFF; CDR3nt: TGCAGTGCTAGAGCTCCCAGGACAGGGAACACTGAAGCTTTCTTT
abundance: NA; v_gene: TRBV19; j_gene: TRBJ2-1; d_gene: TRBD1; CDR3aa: CASSKRDRAYNEQFF; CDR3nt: TGTGCCAGTAGTAAACGGGACAGGGCCTACAATGAGCAGTTCTTC
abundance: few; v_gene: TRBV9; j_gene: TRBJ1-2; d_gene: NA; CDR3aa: CASSLQTNYGYTF; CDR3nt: TGTGCCAGCAGCTTACAGACTAACTATGGCTACACCTTC
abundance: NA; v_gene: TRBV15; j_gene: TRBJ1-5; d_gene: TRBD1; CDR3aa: CATSTGGQPQHF; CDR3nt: TGTGCCACCAGCACAGGGGGTCAGCCCCAGCATTTT
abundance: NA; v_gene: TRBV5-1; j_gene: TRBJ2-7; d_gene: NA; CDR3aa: CASSLAAGLYEQYF; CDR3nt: TGCGCCAGCAGCTTGGCAGCAGGTCTCTACGAGCAGTACTTC
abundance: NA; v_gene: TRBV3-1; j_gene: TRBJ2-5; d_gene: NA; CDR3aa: CATGGGRPRETQYF; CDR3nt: TGTGCCACCGGCGGAGGGAGGCCCCGGGAGACCCAGTACTTC
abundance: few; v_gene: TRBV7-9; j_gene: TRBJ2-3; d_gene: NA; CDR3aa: CASSLQGTGDTQYF; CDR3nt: TGTGCCAGCAGCTTACAGGGGACGGGGGATACGCAGTATTTT
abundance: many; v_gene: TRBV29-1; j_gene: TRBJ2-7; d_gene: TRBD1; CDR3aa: CSVPGQGSPYEQYF; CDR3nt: TGCAGCGTTCCCGGACAGGGCTCGCCCTACGAGCAGTACTTC
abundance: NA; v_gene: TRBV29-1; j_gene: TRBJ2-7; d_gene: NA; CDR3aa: CSVLRGQGRQYF; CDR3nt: TGCAGTGTCCTCCGGGGCCAGGGACGGCAGTACTTC
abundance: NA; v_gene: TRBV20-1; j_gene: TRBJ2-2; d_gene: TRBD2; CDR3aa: CSATLSGGNTGELFF; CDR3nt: TGCAGTGCAACCCTGAGCGGGGGGAACACCGGGGAGCTGTTTTTT
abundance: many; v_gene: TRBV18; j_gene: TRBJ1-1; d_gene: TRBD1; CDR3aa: CASSPPEGATTEAFF; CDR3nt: TGTGCCAGCTCCCCACCGGAGGGGGCTACCACTGAAGCTTTCTTT
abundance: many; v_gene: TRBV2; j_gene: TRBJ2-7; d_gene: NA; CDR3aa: CASSEALGPAYEQYF; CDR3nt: TGTGCCAGCAGTGAAGCTTTGGGACCCGCCTACGAGCAGTACTTC
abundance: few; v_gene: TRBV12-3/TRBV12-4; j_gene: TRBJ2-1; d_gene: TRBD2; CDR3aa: CASSLTSGLKNEQFF; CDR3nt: TGTGCCAGCAGTTTGACTAGCGGGTTAAAGAATGAGCAGTTCTTC
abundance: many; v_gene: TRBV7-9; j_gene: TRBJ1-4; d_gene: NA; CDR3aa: CASSSQGGQSEKLFF; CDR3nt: TGTGCCAGCAGCTCTCAGGGTGGACAGAGTGAAAAACTGTTTTTT
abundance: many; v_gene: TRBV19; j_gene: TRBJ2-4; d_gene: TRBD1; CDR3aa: CASSPQGQGAANIQYF; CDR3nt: TGTGCCAGTAGTCCTCAGGGACAGGGGGCAGCAAACATTCAGTACTTC
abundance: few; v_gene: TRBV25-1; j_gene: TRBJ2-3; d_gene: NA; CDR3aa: CASSDLGSTDTQYF; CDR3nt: TGTGCCAGCAGTGACCTGGGGAGCACAGATACGCAGTATTTT
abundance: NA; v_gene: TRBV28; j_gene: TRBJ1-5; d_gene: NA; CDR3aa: CASSLTALNQPQHF; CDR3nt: TGTGCCAGCAGTTTAACGGCGCTCAATCAGCCCCAGCATTTT
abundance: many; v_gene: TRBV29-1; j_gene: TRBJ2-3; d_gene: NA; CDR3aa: CSVVRLTDTQYF; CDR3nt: TGCAGCGTTGTCCGGCTCACAGATACGCAGTATTTT
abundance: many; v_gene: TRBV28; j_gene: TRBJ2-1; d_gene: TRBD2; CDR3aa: CASTTLGRTSARGFNEQFF; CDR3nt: TGTGCCAGCACCACTCTCGGTAGGACTAGCGCGAGGGGGTTCAATGAGCAGTTCTTC
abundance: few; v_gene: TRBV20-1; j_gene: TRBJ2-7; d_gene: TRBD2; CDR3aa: CSARDPASGSSSEQYF; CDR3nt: TGCAGTGCTAGAGATCCGGCTAGCGGGAGTTCGTCCGAGCAGTACTTC
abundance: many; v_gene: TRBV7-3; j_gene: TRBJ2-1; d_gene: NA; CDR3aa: CASSPGPSGAGNEQFF; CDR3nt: TGTGCCAGCAGCCCGGGGCCCTCAGGGGCGGGCAATGAGCAGTTCTTC
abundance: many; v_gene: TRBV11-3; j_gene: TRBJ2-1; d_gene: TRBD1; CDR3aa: CASSPGQGANEQFF; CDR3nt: TGTGCCAGCAGCCCCGGACAGGGTGCCAATGAGCAGTTCTTC
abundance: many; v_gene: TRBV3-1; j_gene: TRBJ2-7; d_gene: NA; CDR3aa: CASSQMSRYYEQYF; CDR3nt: TGTGCCAGCAGCCAAATGTCTAGATACTACGAGCAGTACTTC
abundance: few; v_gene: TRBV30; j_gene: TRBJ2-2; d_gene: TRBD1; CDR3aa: CAWARGQANTGELFF; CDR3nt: TGTGCCTGGGCGAGAGGACAGGCGAACACCGGGGAGCTGTTTTTT
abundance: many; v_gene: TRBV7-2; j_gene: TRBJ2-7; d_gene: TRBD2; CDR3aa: CASSPGLANDEQYF; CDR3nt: TGTGCCAGCAGCCCCGGACTAGCAAACGACGAGCAGTACTTC
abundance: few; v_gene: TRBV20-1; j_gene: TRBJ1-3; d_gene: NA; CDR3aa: CSARQLARGNTIYF; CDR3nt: TGCAGTGCTAGGCAGCTGGCGCGTGGAAACACCATATATTTT